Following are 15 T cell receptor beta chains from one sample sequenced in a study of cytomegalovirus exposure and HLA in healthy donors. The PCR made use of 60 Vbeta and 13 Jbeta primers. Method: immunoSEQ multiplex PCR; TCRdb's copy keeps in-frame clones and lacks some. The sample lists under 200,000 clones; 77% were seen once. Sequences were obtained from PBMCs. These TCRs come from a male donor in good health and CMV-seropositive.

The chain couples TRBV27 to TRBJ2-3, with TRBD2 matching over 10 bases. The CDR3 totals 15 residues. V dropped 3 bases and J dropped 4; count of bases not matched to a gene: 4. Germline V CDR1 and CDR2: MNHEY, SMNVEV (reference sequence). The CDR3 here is CASSFGAGGPDTQYF. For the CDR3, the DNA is TGTGCCAGCAGTTTCGGAGCGGGGGGGCCAGATACGCAGTATTTT.

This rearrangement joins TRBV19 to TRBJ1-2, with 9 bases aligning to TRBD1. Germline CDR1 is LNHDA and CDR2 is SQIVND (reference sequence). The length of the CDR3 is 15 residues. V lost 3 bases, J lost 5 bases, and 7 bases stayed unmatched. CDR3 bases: TGTGCCAGTAGTATGTTGGACAGGGGTGTGTATGGCTACACCTTC. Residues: CASSMLDRGVYGYTF. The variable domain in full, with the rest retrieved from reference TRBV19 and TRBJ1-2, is DGGITQSPKYLFRKEGQNVTLSCEQNLNHDAMYWYRQDPGQGLRLIYYSQIVNDFQKGDIAEGYSVSREKKESFPLTVTSAQKNPTAFYLCASSMLDRGVYGYTFGSGTRLTVV.

In nucleotides, the CDR3 is TGTGCCAGCAGCTTGGGTCCTAGCGGCTCCACAGATACGCAGTATTTT. Its protein product is CASSLGPSGSTDTQYF. The chain combines TRBV7-9 with TRBJ2-3; TRBD2 aligns across 7 bases. CDR1 is SEHNR and CDR2 is FQNEAQ in the germline V gene (reference sequence). J gave up 2 bases and V 3 bases, and 8 bases lay outside the gene matches. This CDR3 is built from 16 residues.

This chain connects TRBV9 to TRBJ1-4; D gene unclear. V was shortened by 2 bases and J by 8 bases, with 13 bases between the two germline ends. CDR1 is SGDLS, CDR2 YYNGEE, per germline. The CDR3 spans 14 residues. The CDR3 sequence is CASSVDFTWEKLFF. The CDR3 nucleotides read TGTGCCAGCAGCGTGGACTTCACATGGGAAAAACTGTTTTTT.

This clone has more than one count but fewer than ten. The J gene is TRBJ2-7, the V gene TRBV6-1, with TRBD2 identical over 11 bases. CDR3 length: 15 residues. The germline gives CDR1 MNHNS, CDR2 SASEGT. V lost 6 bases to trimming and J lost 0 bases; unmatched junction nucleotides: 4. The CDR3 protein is CASRTLAGVSYEQYF. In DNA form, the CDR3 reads TGTGCCAGCAGGACACTAGCGGGGGTCTCCTACGAGCAGTACTTC.

CDR3 in amino acids: CASSPRTGDTQYF. The CDR3 DNA reads TGTGCCAGCAGCCCGCGGACAGGAGATACGCAGTATTTT. The chain joins TRBV9 to TRBJ2-3; 7 nucleotides line up with TRBD1. V lost 4 bases, J lost 5 bases, and 4 bases stayed unmatched. This CDR3 region has 13 residues. Germline lookup yields CDR1 SGDLS and CDR2 YYNGEE.

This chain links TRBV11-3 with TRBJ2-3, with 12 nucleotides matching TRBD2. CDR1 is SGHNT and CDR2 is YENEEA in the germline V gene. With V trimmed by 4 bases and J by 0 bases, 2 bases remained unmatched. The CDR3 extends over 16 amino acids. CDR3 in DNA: TGTGCCAGCAGCTACGGACTAGCGGGGAGCACAGATACGCAGTATTTT. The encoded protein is CASSYGLAGSTDTQYF.

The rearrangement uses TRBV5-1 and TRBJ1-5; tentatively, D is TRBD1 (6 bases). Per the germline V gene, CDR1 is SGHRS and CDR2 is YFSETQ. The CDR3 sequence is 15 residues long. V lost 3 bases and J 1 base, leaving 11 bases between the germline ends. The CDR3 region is CASSSDGQSNQPQHF. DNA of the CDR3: TGCGCCAGCAGCTCGGACGGACAGAGCAATCAGCCCCAGCATTTT.

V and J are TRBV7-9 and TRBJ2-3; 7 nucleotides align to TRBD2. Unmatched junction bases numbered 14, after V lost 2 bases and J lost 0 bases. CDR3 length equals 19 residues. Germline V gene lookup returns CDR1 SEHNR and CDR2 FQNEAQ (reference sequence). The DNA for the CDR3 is TGTGCCAGCAGCTTAAAATACCCCACCGCGGGGGAAAGCACAGATACGCAGTATTTT. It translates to CASSLKYPTAGESTDTQYF.

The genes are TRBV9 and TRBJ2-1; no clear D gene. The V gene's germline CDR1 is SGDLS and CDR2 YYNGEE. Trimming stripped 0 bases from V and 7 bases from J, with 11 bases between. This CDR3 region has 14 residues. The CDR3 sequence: CASSVDWSNNEQFF. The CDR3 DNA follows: TGTGCCAGCAGCGTAGACTGGAGCAATAATGAGCAGTTCTTC.

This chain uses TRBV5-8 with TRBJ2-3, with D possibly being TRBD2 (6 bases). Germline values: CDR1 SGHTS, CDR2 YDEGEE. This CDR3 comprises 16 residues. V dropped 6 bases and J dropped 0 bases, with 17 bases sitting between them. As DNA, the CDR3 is TGTGCCAGCACCCTTGAGGGAGGACTCAGCACAGATACGCAGTATTTT. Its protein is CASTLEGGLSTDTQYF.

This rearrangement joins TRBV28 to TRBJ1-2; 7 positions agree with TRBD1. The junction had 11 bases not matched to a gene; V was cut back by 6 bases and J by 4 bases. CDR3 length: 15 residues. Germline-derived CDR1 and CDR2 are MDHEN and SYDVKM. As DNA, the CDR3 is TGTGCCAGCAGCCTAGATAGGGGGCGCGCCTATGGCTACACCTTC. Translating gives CASSLDRGRAYGYTF.

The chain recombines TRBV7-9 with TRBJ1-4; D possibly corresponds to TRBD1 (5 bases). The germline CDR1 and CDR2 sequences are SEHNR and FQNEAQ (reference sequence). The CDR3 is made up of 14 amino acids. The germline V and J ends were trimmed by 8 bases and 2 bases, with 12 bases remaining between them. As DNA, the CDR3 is TGTGCCAGCGGGGGGGTCGCCACTAATGAAAAACTGTTTTTT. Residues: CASGGVATNEKLFF.

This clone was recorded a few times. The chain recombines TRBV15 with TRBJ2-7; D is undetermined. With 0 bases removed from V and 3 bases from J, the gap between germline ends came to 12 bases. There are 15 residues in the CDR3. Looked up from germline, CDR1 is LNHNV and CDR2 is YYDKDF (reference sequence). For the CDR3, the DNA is TGTGCCACCAGCAGAGATCCGGGTTATCTCTACGAGCAGTACTTC. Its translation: CATSRDPGYLYEQYF.

CDR3 loop: CASSLTGFSENIQYF. CDR3 nucleotides: TGTGCCAGCAGTCTGACAGGGTTCTCAGAAAACATTCAGTACTTC. The chain employs TRBV6-1 and TRBJ2-4; 7 bases map to TRBD1. Per germline, CDR1 MNHNS and CDR2 SASEGT. V was pared by 5 bases and J by 5 bases, with 9 bases of the junction left unmatched. This CDR3 has 15 residues.